This T cell receptor (beta chain) was obtained from a study of OX40 agonist ivuxolimab in advanced cancers. This clone came up once. Trimming left V 4 bases short and J 1 base short, with 8 bases between. The CDR3 totals 14 residues. CDR1 and CDR2 (germline): SNHLY, FYNNEI. Sequenced by immunoSEQ multiplex PCR; TCRdb stores in-frame clones only, minus some. The table has about 70,000 clones, roughly four fifths seen once. This rearrangement joins TRBV2 to TRBJ1-5, with D possibly matching TRBD1 (6 bases). Source: CD4+ or CD8+ T cells sorted from blood, taken in a trial of the OX40 agonist ivuxolimab. The TCR sequence derives from an adult with an advanced solid tumor such as melanoma, head and neck, liver or kidney cancer. The CDR3 sequence is CASSADRSNQPQHF. CDR3 nucleotide sequence: TGTGCCAGCAGTGCGGACAGAAGCAATCAGCCCCAGCATTTT.